Listed here are 23 T cell receptor beta chains from one sample, sequenced in a study of T cell repertoires in cytomegalovirus infection. These TCRs are of unknown antigen specificity. MiXCR was run by TCRdb on the reads, yielding one entry per CDR3 protein. The table has roughly 500,000 distinct CDR3 sequences, under 45% seen once. The sample in question was cultured PBMCs, obtained from culture after CMV antigen stimulation. These receptor sequences come from a human donor in good health (CMV status not recorded). Some clones in this sample may be carry-over from other donors' samples.

This clonotype was seen a handful of times. The V and J genes are TRBV12-3 or TRBV12-4 and TRBJ1-1; 7 positions agree with TRBD1. J was trimmed by 5 bases and V by 5 bases; bases with no gene match: 5. CDR3 length: 13 amino acids. The CDR3 reads CASSATGRTEAFF. The DNA of the CDR3 is TGTGCCAGCAGTGCGACAGGGCGGACTGAAGCTTTCTTT.

This sequence joins TRBV7-8 and TRBJ1-6, with a tentative D call TRBD1 (5 bases). CDR1 and CDR2 from the germline V gene are SGHVS and FQNEAQ. The V end lost 3 bases, the J end lost 8 bases, and 14 bases lay between the germline ends. The CDR3 extends over 15 amino acids. The CDR3 reads CASSFSGARDSPLHF. CDR3 DNA: TGTGCCAGCAGCTTTTCTGGGGCGCGAGATTCACCCCTCCACTTT.

This clonotype has just one count. A much larger clone is a single base away; this may be a read error. The rearrangement joins TRBV7-2 to TRBJ2-4; 8 bases fit TRBD2. CDR1 is SGHTA and CDR2 is FQGNSA in the germline V gene. This CDR3 comprises 18 residues. V dropped 1 base and J dropped 0; count of bases not matched to a gene: 8. The CDR3 DNA sequence: TGTGCCAGCAGCTTAGGACTAGCGAGGACTTTAGCCAAAAACATTCAGTACTTC. It is translated as CASSLGLARTLAKNIQYF.

The V and J genes are TRBV7-9 and TRBJ1-1, with a possible D match to TRBD1 (6 bases). V lost 5 bases and J 6 bases, leaving 16 bases between the germline ends. The length of the CDR3 is 14 residues. From germline, CDR1 is SEHNR and CDR2 FQNEAQ (reference sequence). The CDR3 DNA follows: TGTGCCAGCAGCCCGGTTAACAGGGACGCTGAAGCTTTCTTT. Translating gives CASSPVNRDAEAFF.

This clonotype has just a few counts. The chain has TRBV6-5 and TRBJ2-3, with 11 bases matching TRBD2. The CDR3 has 17 residues. J lost 4 bases, V lost 6 bases, and 12 bases had no gene match. CDR1 is MNHEY, CDR2 SVGAGI, per germline. In nucleotides, the CDR3 is TGTGCCAGCAGCAGAACCAGCACTAGCGGGGGCCCAGATACGCAGTATTTT. Its protein product is CASSRTSTSGGPDTQYF.

V gene TRBV11-2 combines with J gene TRBJ1-2; 8 nucleotides align to TRBD1. Germline trimming cut 1 base from V and 8 bases from J; bases unmatched to any gene: 6. The CDR3 runs to 14 residues. The germline gives CDR1 SGHAT, CDR2 FQNNGV. CDR3 sequence: CASSLGQGPYGYTF. The CDR3 DNA follows: TGTGCCAGCAGCTTAGGACAGGGGCCATACGGCTACACCTTC.

V gene TRBV24-1 combines with J gene TRBJ2-2; 9 nucleotides agree with TRBD2. CDR1 and CDR2 from the germline V gene are KGHDR and SFDVKD. The CDR3 runs 15 residues. V gave up 7 bases and J gave up 4 bases; unmatched junction bases: 6. In DNA form, the CDR3 reads TGTGCCACCAGCAAGCGGGAGGACCTCACCGGGGAGCTGTTTTTT. The encoded protein is CATSKREDLTGELFF.

The chain joins TRBV7-2 to TRBJ2-3, with 12 positions matching TRBD2. The CDR3 totals 17 residues. The V gene end was trimmed by 5 bases and the J gene end by 4 bases; junction bases not matched to a gene: 10. CDR1 is SGHTA, CDR2 FQGNSA, per germline. The CDR3 loop is CASSAGLAGFGADTQYF. Written as DNA, the CDR3 is TGTGCCAGCAGCGCGGGACTAGCGGGCTTCGGGGCAGATACGCAGTATTTT.

The chain is built from TRBV6-1 and TRBJ2-3, with 11 bases identical to TRBD2. Trimming removed 7 bases from V and 1 base from J; junction bases left unmatched: 19. The germline gives CDR1 MNHNS, CDR2 SASEGT. The CDR3 runs 20 residues. The chain's CDR3 is CASTMARLAGRNYGTDTQYF. The CDR3 DNA reads as TGTGCCAGCACCATGGCGAGACTAGCGGGGAGAAACTATGGCACAGATACGCAGTATTTT.

This clonotype was seen a few times. The chain uses TRBV20-1 and TRBJ2-6; 7 bases agree with TRBD1. CDR1 and CDR2 from the germline V gene are DFQATT and SNEGSKA (reference sequence). This CDR3 spans 16 amino acids. The trim removed 2 bases at V and 12 bases at J, leaving 16 bases unmatched. The CDR3 reads CSARTLTRTGGAVLTF. In nucleotides, the CDR3 is TGCAGTGCTAGAACTTTGACGAGGACAGGAGGAGCCGTCCTGACTTTC.

V and J are TRBV7-2 and TRBJ2-5, with TRBD2 matching over 9 bases. V was clipped by 0 bases and J by 5 bases; unmatched bases: 13. Germline V gene lookup returns CDR1 SGHTA and CDR2 FQGNSA. CDR3 size: 18 residues. The CDR3: CASSLAPAGGAGKETQYF. The CDR3 nucleotides read TGTGCCAGCAGCTTAGCTCCGGCGGGGGGGGCAGGGAAGGAGACCCAGTACTTC.

The V gene is TRBV20-1, the J gene TRBJ1-2; D is unresolved. V lost 3 bases and J 1 base, leaving 3 bases between the germline ends. Germline V gives CDR1 DFQATT, CDR2 SNEGSKA (reference sequence). The CDR3 runs to 11 residues. The CDR3 sequence: CSASSNYGYTF. The CDR3 coding sequence is TGCAGTGCTAGTAGTAACTATGGCTACACCTTC.

The V gene is TRBV7-6, the J gene TRBJ2-1; 9 bases fit TRBD2. V trimming: 10 bases; J trimming: 6 bases; junction bases outside the gene matches: 4. Germline V lookup: CDR1 SGHVS, CDR2 FNYEAQ. The CDR3 sequence is 12 residues long. The chain's CDR3 is CATSGLANEQFF. The DNA for the CDR3 is TGTGCCACCTCGGGACTAGCCAATGAGCAGTTCTTC.

The V call is TRBV6-5, the J call TRBJ1-4; possibly TRBD1 for D (6 bases). The CDR3 has 13 amino acids. The germline V gene encodes CDR1 MNHEY and CDR2 SVGAGI. V dropped 5 bases and J dropped 8 bases, with 12 bases sitting between them. CDR3 protein: CASSKRRGEKLFF. Written as DNA, the CDR3 is TGTGCCAGCAGTAAGCGGAGGGGGGAAAAACTGTTTTTT.

This chain connects TRBV10-3 to TRBJ2-3; D might be TRBD1 (6 bases). Trimming took off 9 bases at V and 6 bases at J, with 10 bases between the two ends. The germline V gene encodes CDR1 ENHRY and CDR2 SYGVKD. This CDR3 has 11 residues. CDR3 nucleotides: TGTGCCATAGGGGGTACCGATACGCAGTATTTT. Protein sequence: CAIGGTDTQYF.

The CDR3 reads CASSQVRSANEKLFF. CDR3 nucleotides: TGTGCCAGCAGCCAAGTACGGTCAGCTAATGAAAAACTGTTTTTT. The rearrangement links TRBV4-2 to TRBJ1-4; D call uncertain. V was clipped by 1 base and J by 3 bases, with 9 bases between them. This CDR3 is 15 amino acids long. CDR1 and CDR2 from the germline V gene are LGHNA and YNFKEQ.

A few counts support this clonotype. The J gene is TRBJ1-1, the V gene TRBV12-3 or TRBV12-4, with 8 bases aligning to TRBD1. V lost 5 bases, J lost 10 bases, and 6 bases stayed unmatched. The CDR3 length is 12 residues. CDR3 protein: CASSQDRVTAFF. CDR3 nucleotides: TGTGCCAGCAGTCAGGACAGGGTCACAGCTTTCTTT.

This clonotype was observed a single time. The chain joins TRBV7-2 to TRBJ2-7; no firm D call. Trimming pared 5 bases from V and 2 bases from J, leaving 10 bases between. CDR1 and CDR2 (germline): SGHTA, FQGNSA. The CDR3 is made up of 13 amino acids. Written as DNA, the CDR3 is TGTGCCAGCAGCCCTCGGAACGCCTACGAGCAGTACTTC. Translated, it gives CASSPRNAYEQYF.

This clonotype showed up just once. This chain joins TRBV11-2 and TRBJ2-1, with unresolved D. Germline values: CDR1 SGHAT, CDR2 FQNNGV. V lost 8 bases, J lost 5 bases, and 10 bases lay in between. This CDR3 contains 12 residues. CDR3 in amino acids: CASLIHHNEQFF. DNA of the CDR3: TGTGCCAGCCTCATACACCACAATGAGCAGTTCTTC. Filled out from reference TRBV11-2 and TRBJ2-1, the complete variable domain reads EAGVAQSPRYKIIEKRQSVAFWCNPISGHATLYWYQQILGQGPKLLIQFQNNGVVDDSQLPKDRFSAERLKGVDSTLKIQPAKLEDSAVYLCASLIHHNEQFFGPGTRLTVL.

The sample holds a few counts of this clonotype. The CDR3 DNA sequence: TGCAGTGCTAGTGAGGGGATTGACGACGAGCAGTACTTC. Its protein is CSASEGIDDEQYF. The chain carries TRBV20-1 and TRBJ2-7, with D perhaps TRBD1 or TRBD2 (5 bases each). CDR1 and CDR2 from the germline V gene are DFQATT and SNEGSKA (reference sequence). This CDR3 is built from 13 residues. V lost 3 bases, J lost 5 bases, and 14 bases lay in between.

The chain joins TRBV27 to TRBJ2-7; TRBD2 matches 8 bases. V was pared by 4 bases and J by 6 bases, with 11 bases of the junction left unmatched. CDR1 MNHEY and CDR2 SMNVEV come from the germline V gene (reference sequence). The CDR3 runs to 15 residues. CDR3 loop: CASSWFRGGQFEQYF. The CDR3 DNA reads TGTGCCAGCAGTTGGTTTCGGGGGGGCCAATTCGAGCAGTACTTC.

This clonotype was observed a handful of times. This chain connects TRBV5-4 to TRBJ2-1, with D perhaps TRBD1 (6 bases). This CDR3 is 15 amino acids long. The V gene lost 2 bases and the J gene lost 5 bases, with 14 bases spanning the gap. The germline V gene encodes CDR1 SGHNT and CDR2 YYREEE (reference sequence). The CDR3 coding sequence is TGTGCCAGCAGCTTAGGCAGGGACATACACAATGAGCAGTTCTTC. Protein sequence: CASSLGRDIHNEQFF.

The J gene is TRBJ1-4, the V gene TRBV5-4, with D perhaps TRBD1 (6 bases). Germline V gives CDR1 SGHNT, CDR2 YYREEE (reference sequence). V lost 0 bases and J 7 bases, leaving 16 bases between the germline ends. The CDR3 is made up of 16 amino acids. CDR3 protein: CASSLAGLRGSEKLFF. In DNA form, the CDR3 reads TGTGCCAGCAGCTTGGCCGGTTTGAGGGGGAGTGAAAAACTGTTTTTT.